These T cell receptor beta chains were read from a single sample in a study of T cells in Graves' hyperthyroidism and ophthalmopathy. MiXCR was run by TCRdb on the multiplex PCR reads, yielding one entry per CDR3 protein. This table has 150,000 to 200,000 distinct CDR3 sequences, 15% to 20% appearing once. Material: blood. The receptors were gathered from a woman aged 45 to 65 with Graves' hyperthyroidism. CDR3s include the opening cysteine and the closing phenylalanine or tryptophan. D genes are given only for firm matches. Size is omitted from some rows. Given values are once, few, many or a class for expanded clones.

d_call	clone_size	j_call	v_call	cdr3_aa	cdr3_nt
.	many	TRBJ1-1	TRBV7-9	CASSLVERGYTEAFF	TGTGCCAGCAGCTTAGTAGAGAGGGGGTACACTGAAGCTTTCTTT
.	many	TRBJ2-3	TRBV24-1	CATSRGQPDTQYF	TGTGCCACCAGCCGTGGGCAGCCAGATACGCAGTATTTT
.	many	TRBJ1-5	TRBV12-3/TRBV12-4	CASSLRRQPQHF	TGTGCCAGCAGTTTACGAAGGCAGCCCCAGCATTTT
.	many	TRBJ1-2	TRBV7-2	CASTIPGQRPTFDYGYTF	TGTGCCAGCACCATACCAGGACAGAGACCCACATTTGACTATGGCTACACCTTC
.	many	TRBJ1-2	TRBV19	CASSIVPFGYTF	TGTGCCAGTAGTATAGTCCCCTTTGGCTACACCTTC
TRBD1	many	TRBJ2-5	TRBV7-8	CASSLRDRVLGNNQETQYF	TGTGCCAGCAGCCTCCGGGACAGAGTCCTCGGAAACAACCAAGAGACCCAGTACTTC
.	few	TRBJ1-1	TRBV24-1	CATSDLGGTEAFF	TGTGCCACCAGTGATTTGGGAGGTACTGAAGCTTTCTTT
.	many	TRBJ1-3	TRBV7-9	CASTVSGNTIYF	TGTGCCAGCACCGTTTCTGGAAACACCATATATTTT
.	many	TRBJ1-5	TRBV6-9	CASSYTQGYNQPQHF	TGTGCCAGCAGTTACACGCAGGGGTACAATCAGCCCCAGCATTTT
.	many	TRBJ2-7	TRBV10-3	CAISELREQYF	TGTGCCATCAGTGAGCTCCGCGAGCAGTACTTC
.	few	TRBJ2-7	TRBV24-1	CATSDLGHRGRRDSYEQYF	TGTGCCACCAGTGATTTGGGACACAGGGGTAGGCGGGATTCCTACGAGCAGTACTTC
TRBD1	many	TRBJ1-1	TRBV2	CASIGDRGTARRAFF	TGTGCCAGCATAGGGGACAGGGGAACGGCTCGGCGAGCTTTCTTT
.	many	TRBJ2-6	TRBV20-1	CSARDLGANVLTF	TGCAGTGCTAGAGATCTTGGGGCCAACGTCCTGACTTTC
.	.	TRBJ2-7	TRBV24-1	CATSDFRQGYYEQYF	TGTGCCACCAGTGATTTCAGGCAGGGGTACTACGAGCAGTACTTC
.	many	TRBJ1-4	TRBV5-1	CASSLGHANEKLFF	TGCGCCAGCAGCTTAGGACACGCTAATGAAAAACTGTTTTTT
TRBD1	.	TRBJ1-5	TRBV19	CASSMSSGQGSQPQHF	TGTGCCAGTAGTATGAGTTCTGGACAGGGAAGTCAGCCCCAGCATTTT
.	.	TRBJ2-3	TRBV9	CASSAPRGGGTDTQYF	TGTGCCAGCAGCGCGCCCAGGGGAGGGGGCACAGATACGCAGTATTTT
.	many	TRBJ2-5	TRBV28	CASSPDLNFLQETQYF	TGTGCCAGCAGCCCGGACTTAAACTTCCTTCAAGAGACCCAGTACTTC
TRBD1	many	TRBJ2-2	TRBV27	CATRRTGNTGELFF	TGTGCCACCCGTAGGACAGGGAACACCGGGGAGCTGTTTTTT
.	many	TRBJ1-1	TRBV2	CASSEDRTRKNTEAFF	TGTGCCAGCAGTGAAGACAGGACGCGGAAGAACACTGAAGCTTTCTTT
.	.	TRBJ1-1	TRBV7-9	CASSLPGQLNTEAFF	TGTGCCAGCAGCCTGCCGGGACAACTGAACACTGAAGCTTTCTTT
TRBD1	many	TRBJ2-5	TRBV2	CASSDGRGRVETQYF	TGTGCCAGCAGTGATGGCAGGGGGCGAGTGGAGACCCAGTACTTC
.	many	TRBJ2-2	TRBV7-3	CASSQGRTGELFF	TGTGCCAGCAGCCAGGGACGGACCGGGGAGCTGTTTTTT
.	many	TRBJ1-1	TRBV3-1	CASSQNRGTEAFF	TGTGCCAGCAGCCAAAATAGGGGAACTGAAGCTTTCTTT
.	few	TRBJ1-2	TRBV9	CASRNESYGYTF	TGTGCCAGCAGGAACGAGTCCTATGGCTACACCTTC
TRBD1	.	TRBJ1-1	TRBV4-1	CASSQAGRGLTEAFF	TGCGCCAGCAGCCAAGCGGGCAGGGGGTTAACTGAAGCTTTCTTT
.	.	TRBJ2-7	TRBV3-1	CASSQTKYEQYF	TGTGCCAGCAGCCAAACCAAATACGAGCAGTACTTC
.	many	TRBJ2-1	TRBV20-1	CSARAGGPYNEQFF	TGCAGTGCTAGAGCCGGGGGCCCTTACAATGAGCAGTTCTTC
.	many	TRBJ1-1	TRBV27	CASSFRRLDEAFF	TGTGCCAGCAGTTTTCGGCGGCTTGATGAAGCTTTCTTT
.	many	TRBJ1-1	TRBV6-1	CASSDKGGRVPKAFF	TGTGCCAGCAGTGATAAAGGTGGGAGGGTCCCGAAGGCTTTCTTT
.	.	TRBJ2-7	TRBV20-1	CSARSRNEQYF	TGCAGTGCTAGGTCCCGAAACGAGCAGTACTTC
TRBD1	many	TRBJ1-1	TRBV12-3/TRBV12-4	CASSFRQGNTEAFF	TGTGCCAGCAGCTTTAGACAGGGAAACACTGAAGCTTTCTTT
.	many	TRBJ1-2	TRBV13	CASSLFVRGSYGYTF	TGTGCCAGCAGCTTATTCGTGAGGGGGTCCTATGGCTACACCTTC
.	many	TRBJ1-2	TRBV3-1	CASSRGQNYGYTF	TGTGCCAGCAGCCGAGGACAGAACTATGGCTACACCTTC
.	many	TRBJ1-2	TRBV12-3/TRBV12-4	CASSFAVVYGYTF	TGTGCCAGCAGTTTCGCAGTGGTCTATGGCTACACCTTC
.	.	TRBJ2-5	TRBV20-1	CSAGGGLQETQYF	TGCAGTGCTGGCGGTGGGCTTCAAGAGACCCAGTACTTC
TRBD2	many	TRBJ2-1	TRBV20-1	CSAPDSGRTKNEQFF	TGCAGTGCTCCCGATAGCGGGAGGACGAAGAATGAGCAGTTCTTC
.	many	TRBJ2-3	TRBV7-2	CASSRTLDTQYF	TGTGCCAGCAGCCGCACATTGGATACGCAGTATTTT
.	many	TRBJ1-1	TRBV7-9	CASSLALGSGTEAFF	TGTGCCAGCAGCTTAGCGCTTGGGTCTGGGACTGAAGCTTTCTTT
.	.	TRBJ2-7	TRBV10-3	CAISEAQGGETYEQYF	TGTGCCATCAGTGAAGCCCAGGGGGGAGAAACCTACGAGCAGTACTTC
TRBD2	.	TRBJ2-1	TRBV7-9	CASSSWTSGRASYNEQFF	TGTGCCAGCAGCTCCTGGACTAGCGGGAGAGCCTCCTACAATGAGCAGTTCTTC
TRBD2	.	TRBJ2-7	TRBV20-1	CSANVGLAVYEQYF	TGCAGTGCTAACGTGGGACTAGCGGTGTACGAGCAGTACTTC
TRBD2	.	TRBJ2-5	TRBV6-1	CASSQPPGTIKETQYF	TGTGCCAGCAGTCAGCCCCCTGGGACTATTAAAGAGACCCAGTACTTC
.	many	TRBJ2-2	TRBV7-3	CASSPNQGGGGELFF	TGTGCCAGCAGCCCTAACCAGGGGGGCGGCGGGGAGCTGTTTTTT
TRBD1	many	TRBJ1-1	TRBV20-1	CSAREQGTGNTEAFF	TGCAGTGCTAGAGAGCAGGGGACAGGGAACACTGAAGCTTTCTTT
.	many	TRBJ2-6	TRBV6-1	CASRPSEASGANVLTF	TGTGCCAGCAGACCCTCAGAGGCGTCTGGGGCCAACGTCCTGACTTTC
.	many	TRBJ1-5	TRBV19	CASTNRVGQPQHF	TGTGCCAGTACCAACAGGGTGGGTCAGCCCCAGCATTTT
.	many	TRBJ1-1	TRBV11-2	CASSFRGTRAFF	TGTGCCAGCAGCTTTAGGGGCACCAGAGCTTTCTTT
.	many	TRBJ2-5	TRBV7-8	CASSLTSVASLQETQYF	TGTGCCAGCAGCTTAACAAGCGTAGCCAGCCTCCAAGAGACCCAGTACTTC
.	many	TRBJ2-6	TRBV27	CASSAWTVMTGANVLTF	TGTGCCAGCAGTGCCTGGACAGTGATGACTGGGGCCAACGTCCTGACTTTC
.	.	TRBJ2-2	TRBV11-1	CASNSYLGDGELFF	TGTGCCAGCAACTCATACCTCGGGGACGGGGAGCTGTTTTTT
.	.	TRBJ1-5	TRBV2	CASGGGARSDQPQHF	TGTGCCAGCGGGGGGGGGGCGAGGTCGGATCAGCCCCAGCATTTT
TRBD1	many	TRBJ2-7	TRBV5-1	CASGRTGWKDEQYF	TGCGCCAGCGGAAGGACAGGGTGGAAGGACGAGCAGTACTTC
.	.	TRBJ1-1	TRBV30	CAFHEGPNTEAFF	TGTGCCTTCCATGAGGGACCGAACACTGAAGCTTTCTTT
TRBD1	few	TRBJ2-2	TRBV7-9	CASSLLQGARPELFF	TGTGCCAGCAGCTTATTGCAGGGGGCGCGCCCGGAGCTGTTTTTT
.	medium-sized	TRBJ2-7	TRBV20-1	CSASPDIPYEQYF	TGCAGTGCTTCGCCCGACATTCCCTACGAGCAGTACTTC
.	many	TRBJ2-5	TRBV2	CASRPRGSGETQYF	TGTGCCAGCAGGCCGAGGGGATCGGGAGAGACCCAGTACTTC
.	many	TRBJ1-1	TRBV25-1	CATGGGPEAFF	TGTGCCACCGGAGGGGGACCTGAAGCTTTCTTT
TRBD2	.	TRBJ2-1	TRBV12-3/TRBV12-4	CASSSNPGGNNEQFF	TGTGCCAGCAGTTCAAACCCGGGAGGGAACAATGAGCAGTTCTTC
.	few	TRBJ1-1	TRBV18	CASSPSPLGRGNTEAFF	TGTGCCAGCTCACCCAGCCCCCTGGGCAGGGGGAACACTGAAGCTTTCTTT